This paragraph reports one T cell receptor beta chain. Its antigen is unknown. Base qualities are not recorded, but no much larger clone differs from it by a single base. The data were obtained in a study of cytomegalovirus exposure and HLA in healthy donors (dated by TCRdb to 2016 to 2017). About the full investigation: In an earlier analysis of several hundred of the donors, about 260 Gb of sequence data and 95 million to 130 million unique TCR beta sequences from about 180 million T cells were reported. To predict cytomegalovirus infection status, the study combined high-throughput TCR immunosequencing, statistical association of individual TCRs with disease status, and machine learning. A separate validation cohort of roughly 130 different subjects was used in addition to the approximately 640-subject first cohort. Every repertoire in the discovery cohort had been generated on one and the same sequencing platform. The number of donors typed differed by locus, with 629-630 for A, B, C, DRB1 and DQB1, 522 for DQA1, 606 for DPA1, and some 450 for DPB1. Of the 300 to 500 genotyped donors, less than 85% were placed in the genetic ancestry cluster associated with self-reported Caucasian donors. Donor age, sex, ethnicity and CMV serostatus were collected together with the repertoire data. In a later analysis, previously published TCR beta repertoires from about 640 donors were re-analyzed and high-resolution HLA genotyping was added so that TCR occurrence patterns could be studied. A later genetic analysis took genome-wide SNP genotypes for about 55% of the roughly 700 donors and used that subset as a discovery cohort. To decide whether each TCR beta V gene segment behaved as functional or pseudogenic, an earlier analysis of several hundred of the donors relied on high-throughput TCR beta sequencing. The study aimed to test whether signatures of past pathogen exposure could be identified by cataloging public T cell receptors. Four to six DR-DQ haplotypes were handled as single units for association and clustering because linkage in the cohort was strong. On average, over 200,000 unique TCR beta nucleotide sequences were sequenced per donor among several hundred genotyped donors of the cohort, with about 17% of those sequences being non-productive. An early release that covered fewer than 750 HLA-typed donors contained approximately 290 gigabases of sequencing data and around 85 million unique TCR sequences. The T cell repertoires of 666 subjects were profiled by immunosequencing and related to cytomegalovirus serostatus. Both class I and class II loci were covered by HLA typing, at four-digit resolution. Rather than using new phenotypic data, the later analysis identified candidate immune exposures from TCR beta sequences and from how often those sequences occurred across donors. Results and caveats for the whole study, not just this receptor: Linkage disequilibrium might explain the correlated functional status among segregating V segments, but an unknown experimental factor could not be excluded. In an earlier analysis of fewer than 750 of the donors, most TCR beta V segments were observed in productive rearrangements about 90% or about 30% of the time, broadly matching IMGT annotations. In a later analysis, most CMV-associated TCR beta chains were found to appear HLA-restricted, with HLA associations seemingly driven largely by CMV exposure. The authors suggested that the approach could potentially be generalized to other disease states and immunological phenotypes. Immune exposure information for the cohort was limited to CMV serostatus. A group of highly shared sequence variants was considered likely to be a technical artifact of the sequencing pipeline. The classifier was reported to diagnose cytomegalovirus status with high specificity and sensitivity in both the original and validation cohorts. Assigning TCR associations to individual alleles was difficult when HLA alleles, especially DR and DQ, strongly co-occurred. This cohort had only TCR beta chains sequenced, and the lack of alpha or paired-chain data limited which features could be detected. A later analysis found that TCR association rates varied across HLA loci, with DRB1 alleles showing the most associated TCRs and HLA-C alleles the fewest. A total of about 180 TCR beta chains were listed by the study as associated with cytomegalovirus. Compared with the roughly 600-donor mean, donors in an Asian-associated ancestry cluster had fewer N-insertions in productive TCRs, according to a later genetic analysis. Because some donors lacked HLA typing at each locus, the association tests relied only on the typed subset. In a later analysis, around 17,000 TCR beta sequences were associated with specific HLA alleles at a false discovery rate of 0.05. A further reported finding was that TCR beta sequences accurately predicted the HLA-A and HLA-B alleles for most subjects in the first cohort. In vitro tests confirmed that three of the cytomegalovirus-associated TCR beta chains recognize cytomegalovirus antigens. Most TCR sequences were observed very rarely across donors, whereas some public TCRs were present in many individuals. Roughly uniform sequencing depth across donors was assumed in presence/absence analyses, although this assumption may not hold. V-gene and J-gene trimming of TCR beta chains was associated with a missense DCLRE1C variant in a later genetic analysis, and the association was replicated in an independent cohort. Because counts were too low, some 17 rarely observed V segments, including chromosome 9 orphons, were left out of the earlier analysis of about 500 of the donors. According to a later analysis, parvovirus B19, influenza, CMV and Epstein-Barr virus appeared linked to several top co-occurrence clusters. A later analysis found that HLA-associated TCR beta chains were more clonally expanded and had lower generation probabilities than equally common non-associated chains.

To prepare the library, the immunoSEQ multiplex PCR assay was applied. For the multiplex PCR, a mixture combining 60 forward primers for TCR Vbeta segments and 13 reverse primers for TCR Jbeta segments was used. The CDR3 region of rearranged TCR beta genes was amplified from genomic DNA with a multiplex PCR assay. The Illumina HiSeq System was used to sequence the amplified TCR beta libraries as 87-base-pair reads. In the source study's methods: In a later analysis, some 80 million unique TCR beta chains were counted across the 500 to 850 repertoires, and approximately 9.9 million of these chains were shared by at least two donors. To remove PCR and sequencing errors, raw reads were error-corrected and collapsed into unique sequences using a nearest-neighbor algorithm that merged closely related sequences. CDR3 sequences were aligned to IMGT reference sequences to assign V, D and J gene segments. Each retained sequence needed at least a six-nucleotide match to both a V gene segment and a J gene segment. Rearrangements were classified as productive when the CDR3 lacked stop codons and remained in frame with V and J, and all other rearrangements were classified as non-productive. CDR3 was defined by IMGT convention, running from the second conserved V-encoded cysteine to the conserved J-encoded phenylalanine. Sequences without an unambiguous match to a single V gene segment were excluded from the earlier analysis of approximately 600 of the donors. In an earlier analysis of some 590 of the donors, a V segment was called functional when productive rearrangements were above 56.7%, and segregating when the standard deviation between donors exceeded 5%. A statistical classification framework was built to diagnose cytomegalovirus status from the catalog of TCR beta chain sequences. A later analysis assigned V and J genes by comparing TCR nucleotide sequences with IMGT/GENE-DB human TR gene sequences. In a later analysis, CDR3 sequences and most-parsimonious VDJ recombination scenarios were assigned using the TCRdist pipeline. A later analysis defined each TCR beta chain by its CDR3 amino acid sequence plus V-gene family, and excluded reads lacking a unique V-gene family. In a later analysis, 450 to 600 highly shared, low-generation-probability nucleotide sequences were removed to address suspected cross-contamination and a sequencing artifact. For each public chain, a later analysis derived a clonal expansion index from normalized ranks of inferred template counts within each repertoire. A later analysis computed generation probabilities with a VDJ recombination model fitted to out-of-frame rearrangements, and checked the results against IGoR. In a later analysis, hypergeometric tests were used to score TCR-TCR, TCR-HLA and TCR-CMV co-occurrence, with a repertoire-size bias correction applied to TCR pairs. A later analysis estimated false discovery rates by permuting HLA or CMV assignments 20 times. A later analysis grouped co-occurring TCRs with DBSCAN, adding TCRdist sequence similarity when clustering within HLA-allele-positive subsets. Repertoires with fewer than 30,000 or more than 120,000 public chains were left out of co-occurrence clustering, as were four to six repertoires with anomalous nucleotide sharing. TCRdb provides this immuneACCESS table in a form limited to in-frame rearrangements. Some clones are lacking; in checked studies, under half of them reflect an unresolved V gene, and why the rest are absent is not known. V, J and clone size were drawn from that table, and D and trimming were deduced from the DNA. Present in this sample are under 300,000 clones, about nine tenths of which were seen just once. The top ten constitute 3% to 4% of the sample.

The cohort comprised some 730 healthy bone marrow donors. At the time of sampling, every cohort member was nominally healthy, though immune exposures that went unrecorded were likely present. The donor was CMV seropositive and belonged to the group of some 290 seropositive cohort members. Each donor provided a peripheral blood sample, and peripheral blood mononuclear cells were used for TCR beta sequencing. The Qiagen DNeasy Blood Extraction Kit was used to extract genomic DNA from the blood cell samples. Sample: PBMCs. This TCR came from a middle-aged man in good health and CMV-seropositive.

The CDR3 here reads CASSPSVMGTSGYEQYF. The sequenced DNA: TGCGCCAGCAGCCCGTCGGTGATGGGGACTAGCGGTTACGAGCAGTACTTC. The chain employs TRBV4-3 and TRBJ2-7; the central 11 bases match TRBD2. From a lookup of the germline V gene, CDR1 and CDR2 are LGHNA and YSLEER. V is trimmed back by 4 bases and J by 4 bases, and the junction contains 12 bases that no gene match accounts for. Taken from cysteine to phenylalanine, the CDR3 has 17 residues. CDR3 DNA only is kept here, 51 bases in frame from base 1.